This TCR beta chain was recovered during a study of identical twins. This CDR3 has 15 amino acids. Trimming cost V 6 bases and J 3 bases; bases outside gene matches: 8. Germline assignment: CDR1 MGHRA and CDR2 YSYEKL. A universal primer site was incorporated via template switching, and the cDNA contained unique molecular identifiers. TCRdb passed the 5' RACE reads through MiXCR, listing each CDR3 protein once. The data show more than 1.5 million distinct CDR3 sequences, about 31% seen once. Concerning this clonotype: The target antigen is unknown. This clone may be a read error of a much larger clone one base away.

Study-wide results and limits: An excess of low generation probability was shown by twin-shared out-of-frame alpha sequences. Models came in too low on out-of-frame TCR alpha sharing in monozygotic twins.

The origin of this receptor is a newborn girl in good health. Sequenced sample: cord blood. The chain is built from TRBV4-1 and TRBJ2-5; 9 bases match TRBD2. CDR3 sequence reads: CASSQTGLAKETQYF. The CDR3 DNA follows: TGCGCCAGCAGTCAGACGGGACTAGCAAAAGAGACCCAGTACTTC.